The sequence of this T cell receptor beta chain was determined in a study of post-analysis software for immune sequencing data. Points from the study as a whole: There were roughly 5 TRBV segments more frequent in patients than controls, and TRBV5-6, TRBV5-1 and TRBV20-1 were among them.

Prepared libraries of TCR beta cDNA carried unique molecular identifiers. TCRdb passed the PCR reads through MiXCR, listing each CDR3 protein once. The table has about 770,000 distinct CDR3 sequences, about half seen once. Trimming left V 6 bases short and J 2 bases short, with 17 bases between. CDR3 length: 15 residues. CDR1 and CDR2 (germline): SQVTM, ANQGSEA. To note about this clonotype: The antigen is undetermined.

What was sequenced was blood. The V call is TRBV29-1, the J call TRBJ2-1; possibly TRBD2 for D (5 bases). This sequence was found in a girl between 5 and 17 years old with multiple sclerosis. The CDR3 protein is CSVGGGPNPYNEQFF. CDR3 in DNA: TGCAGCGTGGGTGGCGGGCCGAACCCCTACAATGAGCAGTTCTTC.